Listed below are T cell receptor beta chains from one sample, sequenced in a study of identical twins. TCRdb recomputed calls from the 5' RACE reads with MiXCR, one row per CDR3 protein. The repertoire includes around 650,000 distinct CDR3 sequences, about 7.1% of them detected once, and less than 2% sits in the top ten. This sample was shared with a second study, whose subject was yellow fever vaccine responses in identical twins.

Sequenced sample: PBMCs. These receptors originate from a woman between 18 and 30 years old in good health. Each CDR3 is given with its conserved first and last residue.

V gene	J gene	CDR3 protein
TRBV9	TRBJ1-5	CASSQDINQPQHF
TRBV7-9	TRBJ2-3	CASRGRTSTDTQYF
TRBV6-4	TRBJ2-7	CASSDSNFF
TRBV20-1	TRBJ2-1	CSAVREGTYNEQFF
TRBV7-9	TRBJ1-1	CASSLEAASEAFF
TRBV2	TRBJ2-5	CACKGVQETQYF
TRBV4-2	TRBJ2-1	CASSQEGRYNEQFF
TRBV7-2	TRBJ2-1	CASSSPPTYNEQFF
TRBV29-1	TRBJ2-2	CSVFRTVDTGELFF
TRBV4-1	TRBJ2-2	CASSQDRTGGWTGELFF